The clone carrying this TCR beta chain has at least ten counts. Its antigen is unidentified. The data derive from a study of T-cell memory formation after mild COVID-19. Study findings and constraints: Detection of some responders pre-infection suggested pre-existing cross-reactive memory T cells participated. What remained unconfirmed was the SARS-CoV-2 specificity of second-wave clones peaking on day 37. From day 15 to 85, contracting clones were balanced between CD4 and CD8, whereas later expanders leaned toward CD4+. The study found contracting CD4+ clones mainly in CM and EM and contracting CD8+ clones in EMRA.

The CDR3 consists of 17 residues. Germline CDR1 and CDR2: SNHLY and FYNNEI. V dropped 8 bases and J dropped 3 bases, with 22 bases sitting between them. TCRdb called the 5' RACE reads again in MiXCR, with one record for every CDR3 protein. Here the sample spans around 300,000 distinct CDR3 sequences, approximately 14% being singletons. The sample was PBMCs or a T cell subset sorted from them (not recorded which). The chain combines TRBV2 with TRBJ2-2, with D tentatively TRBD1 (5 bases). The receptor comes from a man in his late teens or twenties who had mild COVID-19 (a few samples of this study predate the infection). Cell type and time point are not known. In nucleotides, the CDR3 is TGTGCCAGCGTGGCGGTCAGGGAAGACTGGGACACCGGGGAGCTGTTTTTT. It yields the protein CASVAVREDWDTGELFF.